This paragraph reports one TCR beta chain. Its antigen is not yet known. No much larger clonotype is one base removed from it; base qualities were not supplied. V is reduced by 5 bases and J by 2 bases, leaving a spacing of 14 bases between them. Its CDR3 holds 14 amino acids, cysteine through phenylalanine. Of the read, only the CDR3 DNA is kept; its 42 bases are in frame from base 1. Taken from the germline V gene, the CDR1 and CDR2 loops are SQVTM and ANQGSEA. The CDR3 regions of human TCRbeta chains were subjected to immunosequencing. On the authors' methods: Repertoire TCRs were checked for matches against a reference library of SARS-CoV-2-specific TCRs that had been generated using the MIRA antigen-specificity platform. Breadth was defined as the fraction of unique TCRs that were SARS-CoV-2-associated, and depth was defined as the fraction of total T cells that were SARS-CoV-2-associated. Using the MIRA data, each spike-specific TCR was assigned both to the spike region to which the TCR was reactive and to a CD4 or CD8 class. Log10-transformed breadth and depth values were compared by one-way ANOVA with Sidak's multiple comparisons tests. TCRdb stores this immuneACCESS table with in-frame sequences only. Part of the clones is absent; in the studies checked, under half of the shortfall reflects unresolved V genes, and no reason is known for the rest. The D gene and trimming were derived from the DNA, and the V and J assignments and clone size from that table. The sample yields 180,000 or so clones; 88% were counted once. The top ten clonotypes cover about 25% of the sample.

These data belong to a study of T cell responses to AZD1222 COVID-19 vaccine (dated by TCRdb to about 2021). At the level of the whole study: A total of 230 to 250 trial participants underwent TCR sequencing, of whom approximately 210 received two doses of AZD1222 and about 26 received two doses of the MenACWY control vaccine. Trial participants were enrolled by age into subgroups of 18-55, 56-69 and 70-plus years, and around 150, 29 and 61 TCR-sequenced participants, respectively, were included in these subgroups. Summary of the overall study and its limitations: The 56-69-year group was small, and its depth increase did not reach significance, likely because of low power. Vaccine-associated CD4 TCRs spanned the whole spike protein, with dominant responses in regions 160-218 and 743-854. Conclusions about previously exposed vaccinees were limited because only a handful of AZD1222 recipients were SARS-CoV-2 seropositive at baseline. Because no day 14 peak-response samples were available, repertoires were characterized only after the peak T cell response. Participants were mostly white British, with more females than males. The authors suggested clonal diversity may have been underestimated. After two AZD1222 doses, spike-specific TCR breadth and depth were significantly higher than at day 0 and than in MenACWY recipients. Reportedly, close to half of the unique spike-specific TCRs recognized epitopes lying outside the regions that are mutated in the B.1.351 and B.1.1.7 variants.

The time point label here, explained by the study, means: about 28 days (+/-7) after the second vaccine dose. AZD1222 recipients given second doses at about 4 weeks or at about 12 weeks were pooled, since spike-specific TCR depth and breadth were not found to differ between the two schedules. Vaccinee samples came from UK trials COV001 and COV002, including a single-blind randomized controlled phase 2/3 trial of AZD1222 (ChAdOx1 nCoV-19) in healthy adults. For TCRbeta chain sequencing, PBMC samples were collected from trial participants at day 0 and at day 28 after the second dose. The rearranged segments are TRBV29-1 and TRBJ2-3, and TRBD1 may be the D gene, going by 5 matching bases. The clonotype originates from an adult who received the AZD1222 COVID-19 vaccine. The sequencing used peripheral blood, collected 28 days after the second AZD1222 dose. The DNA reads as follows: TGCAGCGTTATTAACAGGCCCTACACAGATACGCAGTATTTT. The encoded protein is CSVINRPYTDTQYF.